This TCR beta chain is from a study of shared clonotypes between healthy human individuals. The CDR3 is 17 residues long. General observations from the study: Naive subsets tended to show greater estimated richness than memory subsets.

Sequenced by immunoSEQ multiplex PCR; TCRdb stores in-frame clones only, minus some. Here the sample spans approximately 940,000 clones, about 80% being singletons. On this clone itself: Its antigen is not identified.

The sequence was obtained from a man between 18 and 35 years old in good health. V gene TRBV12-2 combines with J gene TRBJ2-6; TRBD1, the table's D call, was not compared with the DNA. TRBV12-2 is flagged as a pseudogene. Specimen: memory CD4+ T cells sorted from blood. Subset: CD45RA-negative fraction. CDR3 coding DNA: TGTGCAAGTCGCTTAGAGCAGGGTGTTTCTGGGGCCAACGTCCTGACTTTC. Its translation is CASRLEQGVSGANVLTF.